The 17 T cell receptor beta chains in this list originate from one sample, sequenced in a study of cytomegalovirus exposure and HLA in healthy donors. PCR used 60 Vbeta primers and 13 Jbeta primers. The repertoire was sequenced with immunoSEQ multiplex PCR; TCRdb's copy has only in-frame clones and lacks some. Of over 150,000 clones listed, less than 90% are singletons. Sequences were obtained from PBMCs. These receptors came from a man aged 50-60 years in good health and CMV-seronegative.

The genes are TRBV9 and TRBJ2-5; the match to TRBD2 covers 11 bases. The CDR3 is made up of 15 amino acids. Germline V gene sequence: CDR1 SGDLS, CDR2 YYNGEE. The ends lost 1 base at V and 2 bases at J; junction bases unmatched: 1. This CDR3 reads CASSVLAGGQETQYF. CDR3 bases: TGTGCCAGCAGCGTACTAGCGGGAGGACAAGAGACCCAGTACTTC.

Here the CDR3 DNA reads TGTGCCAGCACCCGACAGGGACCTTACAATGAGCAGTTCTTC. Translated, it gives CASTRQGPYNEQFF. The chain combines TRBV6-1 with TRBJ2-1; 7 bases map to TRBD1. CDR3 length: 14 amino acids. The germline V gene encodes CDR1 MNHNS and CDR2 SASEGT. V trimming: 7 bases; J trimming: 4 bases; junction bases outside the gene matches: 7.

This chain joins TRBV18 and TRBJ2-6; D remains unclear. V lost 5 bases to trimming and J lost 1 base, with 6 bases between them. CDR3 length: 14 residues. Germline CDR1 KGHSH, CDR2 LQKENI. The CDR3: CASSKSSGANVLTF. The CDR3 nucleotides are TGTGCCAGCTCAAAGAGTTCTGGGGCCAACGTCCTGACTTTC.

J is TRBJ2-3 and V is TRBV2, with 7 bases fitting TRBD1. Trimming at V came to 6 bases and at J to 0 bases, leaving 6 bases not matched to a gene. CDR3 length: 15 amino acids. Germline CDR1 is SNHLY and CDR2 is FYNNEI. The CDR3 DNA reads as TGTGCCAGCAGAGGGACAGCCCTGAGCACAGATACGCAGTATTTT. Protein: CASRGTALSTDTQYF.

Details on this clone: Other DNA sequences from this sample encode an identical CDR3 as well. V usage is TRBV19 and J usage is TRBJ2-1, with 11 bases matching TRBD2. The CDR3 has 16 amino acids. Trimming at V came to 6 bases and at J to 4 bases, leaving 8 bases not matched to a gene. CDR1 and CDR2 (germline): LNHDA, SQIVND (reference sequence). The CDR3 nucleotides are TGTGCCAGTAGGGATAGCGGGAGGGCACGGTACAATGAGCAGTTCTTC. It translates to CASRDSGRARYNEQFF. Together with reference TRBV19 and TRBJ2-1, the CDR3 gives the full variable domain: DGGITQSPKYLFRKEGQNVTLSCEQNLNHDAMYWYRQDPGQGLRLIYYSQIVNDFQKGDIAEGYSVSREKKESFPLTVTSAQKNPTAFYLCASRDSGRARYNEQFFGPGTRLTVL.

This chain links TRBV5-1 with TRBJ2-5, with 10 bases identical to TRBD1. The CDR3 contains 14 residues. After removal of 4 bases from V and 6 bases from J, the junction contained 6 bases not matched to a gene. Germline CDR1 is SGHRS and CDR2 is YFSETQ. As DNA, the CDR3 is TGCGCCAGCAGCGTTAGGACAGGGGGTCAGACCCAGTACTTC. This encodes CASSVRTGGQTQYF. The full variable domain, completed using reference TRBV5-1 and TRBJ2-5, is KAGVTQTPRYLIKTRGQQVTLSCSPISGHRSVSWYQQTPGQGLQFLFEYFSETQRNKGNFPGRFSGRQFSNSRSEMNVSTLELGDSALYLCASSVRTGGQTQYFGPGTRLLVL.

The sample holds one count of this clone. This chain uses TRBV11-1 with TRBJ1-4, with 10 nucleotides matching TRBD1. CDR3 length: 15 residues. Germline CDR1 reads SGHAT; CDR2 reads FQDESV (reference sequence). V shed 4 bases, J shed 5 bases, and the junction held 4 bases outside the gene matches. CDR3 sequence reads: CASSSVDRGNEKLFF. The CDR3 bases are TGTGCCAGCAGCTCGGTGGACAGGGGGAATGAAAAACTGTTTTTT.

The chain is built from TRBV20-1 and TRBJ2-3, with D perhaps matching TRBD1 (5 bases). Germline values: CDR1 DFQATT, CDR2 SNEGSKA (reference sequence). This CDR3 is built from 11 residues. The V gene lost 4 bases and the J gene lost 9 bases, with 11 bases spanning the gap. CDR3: CSAMPWGTQYF. Written as DNA, the CDR3 is TGCAGTGCTATGCCCTGGGGCACGCAGTATTTT.

This sequence joins TRBV12-5 and TRBJ2-2, with 12 positions matching TRBD2. Trimming at V came to 1 base and at J to 7 bases, leaving 1 base not matched to a gene. The CDR3 has 15 residues. Germline CDR1 reads LGHNT; CDR2 reads FRNRAP. This chain's CDR3 is CASGLGLAGVGELFF. DNA for the CDR3: TGTGCTAGTGGTTTGGGACTAGCGGGGGTCGGGGAGCTGTTTTTT.

V and J are TRBV29-1 and TRBJ1-4, with D perhaps TRBD1 (6 bases). Trimming shortened V by 6 bases and J by 8 bases, and 16 bases separated the two germline ends. The germline V gene has CDR1 SQVTM and CDR2 ANQGSEA. The CDR3 length is 13 residues. The CDR3 DNA is TGCAGCGTCGAGACAGGTAGCAGGGAAAAACTGTTTTTT. Translation: CSVETGSREKLFF. The variable domain in full, with the rest retrieved from reference TRBV29-1 and TRBJ1-4, is SAVISQKPSRDICQRGTSLTIQCQVDSQVTMMFWYRQQPGQSLTLIATANQGSEATYESGFVIDKFPISRPNLTFSTLTVSNMSPEDSSIYLCSVETGSREKLFFGSGTQLSVL.

The genes are TRBV5-4 and TRBJ2-3; D perhaps matches TRBD2 (6 bases). This CDR3 has 15 amino acids. Germline CDR1 is SGHNT and CDR2 is YYREEE (reference sequence). Between the trimmed V and J ends, which lost 4 bases and 0 bases, there was a span of 12 bases. In nucleotides, the CDR3 is TGTGCCAGCAGCACGGGACTCCCAAGCACAGATACGCAGTATTTT. It yields the protein CASSTGLPSTDTQYF.

The CDR3 nucleotides are TGTGCCAGCATCAAAAGGACAGGGCCCCAAGAGACCCAGTACTTC. As protein: CASIKRTGPQETQYF. The chain carries TRBV6-4 and TRBJ2-5; TRBD1 matches at 8 bases. The V gene's germline CDR1 is MRHNA and CDR2 SNTAGT. The CDR3 has 15 amino acids. Trimming removed 7 bases from V and 1 base from J; junction bases left unmatched: 8.

This chain joins TRBV28 and TRBJ2-3; 7 positions agree with TRBD2. The CDR3 consists of 18 residues. V lost 7 bases to trimming and J lost 0 bases; unmatched junction nucleotides: 16. Germline values: CDR1 MDHEN, CDR2 SYDVKM. Here the CDR3 reads CASTPRDYRSLSTDTQYF. For the CDR3, the DNA is TGTGCCAGCACCCCCCGGGACTACCGTAGCCTTAGCACAGATACGCAGTATTTT.

The chain combines TRBV28 with TRBJ1-4, with D maybe TRBD1 (6 bases). The germline V gene has CDR1 MDHEN and CDR2 SYDVKM. Deletions cut 3 bases from V and 5 bases from J, with 13 bases between. The CDR3 has 15 amino acids. In nucleotides, the CDR3 is TGTGCCAGCAGTTTCCTTAGGGGGGGCAATGAAAAACTGTTTTTT. Amino acid sequence: CASSFLRGGNEKLFF.

The chain recombines TRBV5-1 with TRBJ2-3; 7 positions match TRBD1. CDR1 and CDR2 (germline): SGHRS, YFSETQ. This CDR3 is built from 15 residues. Trimming cost V 0 bases and J 5 bases; bases outside gene matches: 6. The CDR3 protein is CASSLAARGIDTQYF. The CDR3 DNA is TGCGCCAGCAGCTTGGCAGCCAGGGGGATAGATACGCAGTATTTT. The complete variable domain, with remaining parts taken from reference TRBV5-1 and TRBJ2-3, reads KAGVTQTPRYLIKTRGQQVTLSCSPISGHRSVSWYQQTPGQGLQFLFEYFSETQRNKGNFPGRFSGRQFSNSRSEMNVSTLELGDSALYLCASSLAARGIDTQYFGPGTRLTVL.

In DNA, the CDR3 is TGTGCCAGCAGCTTAGTATACGGTCAGGGGTGGCATTTT. The encoded protein is CASSLVYGQGWHF. V gene TRBV7-2 combines with J gene TRBJ1-5, with TRBD1 as a possible D gene (6 bases). The V and J ends lost 1 base and 15 bases respectively, with 16 bases between them. This CDR3 has 13 amino acids. The germline CDR1 and CDR2 sequences are SGHTA and FQGNSA.

The chain links TRBV6-6 to TRBJ2-4, with 10 bases that match TRBD2. V shed 5 bases and J 7 bases; nucleotides not matched to a gene: 11. CDR1 is MNHNY, CDR2 SVGAGI, per germline (reference sequence). The CDR3 is 16 amino acids. CDR3 in amino acids: CASSLESSGRRNIQYF. DNA for the CDR3: TGTGCCAGCAGTCTCGAGTCTAGCGGGAGAAGGAACATTCAGTACTTC.